A selection of T cell receptor beta chains follows, all from one sample in a study of shared clonotypes between healthy human individuals. Assay: immunoSEQ multiplex PCR; the TCRdb copy retains only in-frame clones and omits some. The data show some 2,100,000 clones, under 97% seen once. The sequencing sample was made of naive CD4+ T cells sorted from blood. These receptor sequences come from a man between 18 and 35 years old in good health. Each CDR3 is given with its conserved first and last residue. The D gene is left open where the match is weak. Clone sizes are given selectively: once, few, many, or a class where the clone is expanded.

cdr3_nt cdr3_aa clone_size v_call d_call j_call
TGTGCCAGCAGCCAAGATCTGGAACTGTATACGCAGTATTTT CASSQDLELYTQYF NA TRBV4-2 NA TRBJ2-3
TGTGCCAGCAGTGCTGGAGGGCGCCTAATAGATACGCAGTATTTT CASSAGGRLIDTQYF NA TRBV9 NA TRBJ2-3
TGTGCCAGCAGCTTGGCAAGGACAGTCGTAGGGGAGCTGTTTTTT CASSLARTVVGELFF NA TRBV5-4 NA TRBJ2-2
TGTGCCAGCAGTAAGACAGGGGCGACGTCGGGGGAGCTGTTTTTT CASSKTGATSGELFF once TRBV2 TRBD1 TRBJ2-2
TGTGCCAGCAGTTTAACCCCAGGGGGCGCCTATGGCTACACCTTC CASSLTPGGAYGYTF NA TRBV28 TRBD1 TRBJ1-2
TGTGCCAGCAGCCAAGATCTTTTCTCAGTGTCCTACGAGCAGTACTTC CASSQDLFSVSYEQYF NA TRBV4-2 NA TRBJ2-7
TGTGCCAGCAGCGTAGGACAGGGAGGGGCTGAAGCTTTCTTT CASSVGQGGAEAFF few TRBV7-9 TRBD1 TRBJ1-1
TGCGCCAGCAGCCCCGTTGAAACCGAGATGGAGGGGATCAACGGCTACACCTTC CASSPVETEMEGINGYTF NA TRBV4-3 NA TRBJ1-2
TGCGCCAGCAGGGATGACAGGGGATTGACTGAAAAACTGTTTTTT CASRDDRGLTEKLFF NA TRBV5-1 TRBD1 TRBJ1-4
TGTGCCAGCAGCAGCCCCGGAGCGGGGAGCTCCTACGAGCAGTACTTC CASSSPGAGSSYEQYF NA TRBV4-2 TRBD2 TRBJ2-7
TGTGCCTGGAGTGTAAAAGGACTCCCATCGGGTGAAGCTTTCTTT CAWSVKGLPSGEAFF NA TRBV30 NA TRBJ1-1
TGTGCCAGCAGTACGACTAGCGGGAGGTTCGACAATGAGCAGTTCTTC CASSTTSGRFDNEQFF NA TRBV27 TRBD2 TRBJ2-1
TGTGCCAGCTCGCCTACGGCGGACGCCTACGAGCAGTACTTC CASSPTADAYEQYF NA TRBV18 NA TRBJ2-7
TGTGCCAGCAGTGACCTAAGCTCCTACGAGCAGTACTTC CASSDLSSYEQYF NA TRBV6-1 NA TRBJ2-7
TGTGCCAGCAGCTTGGCGCTAGCGGGGGGCCAAGAGACCCAGTACTTC CASSLALAGGQETQYF NA TRBV5-4 TRBD2 TRBJ2-5
TGCGCCAGCAGCATAGCGGGAGAATCGGGCGAGCAGTACTTC CASSIAGESGEQYF NA TRBV10-2 TRBD2 TRBJ2-7
TGTGCCAGCAGCCGCGGCGTAGTGAACACTGAAGCTTTCTTT CASSRGVVNTEAFF few TRBV6-5 NA TRBJ1-1
TGTGCCAGCAGCGTTTTGGGACGGAGCACAGATACGCAGTATTTT CASSVLGRSTDTQYF NA TRBV9 NA TRBJ2-3
TGTGCCAGCAGCTCCCAGGACAGGGCGAACACAGATACGCAGTATTTT CASSSQDRANTDTQYF NA TRBV5-5 TRBD1 TRBJ2-3
TGCGCCAGCAGCTCGTCTACTAGCGGGAGTCGGTCCTACGAGCAGTACTTC CASSSSTSGSRSYEQYF NA TRBV5-1 TRBD2 TRBJ2-7
TGTGCCAGCAGCGTAGCGAATGAGCAGTTCTTC CASSVANEQFF NA TRBV9 NA TRBJ2-1
TGTGCCAGCAGTCCCACGGCCGGATATAGCAATCAGCCCCAGCATTTT CASSPTAGYSNQPQHF NA TRBV27 NA TRBJ1-5
TGTGCCAGCAGCCTGGGACTAGCGGGGACCAGCGAGCAGTACTTC CASSLGLAGTSEQYF NA TRBV7-2 TRBD2 TRBJ2-7
TGTGCCATCAGGGCCAATCTCCTCCAAGAGACCCAGTACTTC CAIRANLLQETQYF NA TRBV10-3 NA TRBJ2-5
TGTGCCAGCAGCGCGAAGACCTATGGCTACACCTTC CASSAKTYGYTF NA TRBV5-4 NA TRBJ1-2
TGTGCCAGCAGCCCGGTGTCGGGGCACTACGAGCAGTACTTC CASSPVSGHYEQYF NA TRBV27 NA TRBJ2-7
TGCGCCAGCCGCGCGACAGGGGTGGAGACCCAGTACTTC CASRATGVETQYF NA TRBV5-1 TRBD1 TRBJ2-5
TGTGCCTGGAGTGGCCGGAGGCCAGGGGGCAACACCGGGGAGCTGTTTTTT CAWSGRRPGGNTGELFF NA TRBV30 TRBD1 TRBJ2-2
TGTGCCAGCAGTTCGCTCACAGGGTTTGAGCAGTTCTTC CASSSLTGFEQFF once TRBV6-5 NA TRBJ2-1
TGTGCCAGCAGCGTGACCGTGAGTAGGTCTAGCGGGAGCAATGAGCAGTTCTTC CASSVTVSRSSGSNEQFF NA TRBV9 TRBD2 TRBJ2-1
TGTGCCAGCATTAGTTTGGATGAATATACGCAGTATTTT CASISLDEYTQYF NA TRBV6-6 NA TRBJ2-3
TGCGCCAGCAGCTTGGTGCAAAGCTCCTACAATGAGCAGTTCTTC CASSLVQSSYNEQFF NA TRBV5-1 NA TRBJ2-1
TGTGCCTGGAGTGTAGGCAGGGTCCTTTCGTATGGCTACACCTTC CAWSVGRVLSYGYTF NA TRBV30 NA TRBJ1-2
TGTGCCAGCAGTGAGACAGGGGGAAACACCATATATTTT CASSETGGNTIYF NA TRBV6-6 TRBD1 TRBJ1-3
TGTGCCAGCTCACCACTCGGGACAGGGGGAACAGATACGCAGTATTTT CASSPLGTGGTDTQYF NA TRBV18 TRBD1 TRBJ2-3
TGTGCCAGCAGTACAGACCAGGTGGGGCAGTTCTTC CASSTDQVGQFF once TRBV5-6 NA TRBJ2-1
TGCGCCAGCAGCCTCTCCAGGGGTATTCAGCCCCAGCATTTT CASSLSRGIQPQHF NA TRBV4-1 NA TRBJ1-5
TGTGCCATCAGTGAGTCGAAGGACAGGACCACCTACGAGCAGTACTTC CAISESKDRTTYEQYF once TRBV10-3 TRBD1 TRBJ2-7
TGCGCCAGCAGCCAAACCGGGACAGGGGGCTACCATTCACCCCTCCACTTT CASSQTGTGGYHSPLHF NA TRBV4-1 TRBD1 TRBJ1-6
TGTGCCAGCTCACTCCAAAGGGGAGAAGAGACCCAGTACTTC CASSLQRGEETQYF NA TRBV18 NA TRBJ2-5
TGTGCCAGCAGAAGTTCCCGCACCGGGGAGCTGTTTTTT CASRSSRTGELFF NA TRBV2 NA TRBJ2-2
TGTGCCATCAGTGAGTCGGCGGGAGGAAAGGATGAGCAGTTCTTC CAISESAGGKDEQFF NA TRBV10-3 TRBD2 TRBJ2-1
TGCGCCAGCAGCCAACCCCTAGCGGGAGGTCTCAATGAGCAGTTCTTC CASSQPLAGGLNEQFF NA TRBV4-1 TRBD2 TRBJ2-1